Presented here are 16 T cell receptor beta chains from one specimen sequenced in a study of T-cell reconstitution after alpha-beta-depleted transplantation in children. Preparation of the TCRbeta library involved a method that used unique molecular identifiers. TCRdb independently ran MiXCR on the PCR reads; one entry per CDR3 protein. Here the sample spans around 700,000 distinct CDR3 sequences, around 12% being singletons. This specimen was PBMCs, taken before TCRalphabeta/CD19-depleted stem cell transplant. The receptor source for this set is a girl under 10 years old with congenital amegakaryocytic thrombocytopenia, due to receive a stem cell transplant.

The gene calls are TRBV5-5 and TRBJ1-5, with 7 nucleotides matching TRBD1. CDR3 length: 14 amino acids. Germline V gene data show CDR1 as SGHKS and CDR2 as YYEKEE (reference sequence). V was clipped by 4 bases and J by 7 bases; unmatched bases: 8. The CDR3 protein is CASSHRGRGQPQHF. CDR3 DNA: TGTGCCAGCAGCCACAGGGGTAGGGGGCAGCCCCAGCATTTT.

The chain combines TRBV5-1 with TRBJ2-2; no clear D gene. This CDR3 region has 16 residues. Trimming pared 1 base from V and 0 bases from J, leaving 10 bases between. Germline lookup yields CDR1 SGHRS and CDR2 YFSETQ. The CDR3 region has the DNA TGCGCCAGCAGCTTGATTACCGAATCGAACACCGGGGAGCTGTTTTTT. Encoded protein: CASSLITESNTGELFF.

There are many counts of this clonotype. The chain has TRBV25-1 and TRBJ2-7, with D perhaps matching TRBD1 (6 bases). The CDR3 spans 11 residues. Germline-derived CDR1 and CDR2 are MGHDK and SYGVNS. V was cut by 7 bases and J by 4 bases, with 8 bases left in between. CDR3 loop: CASTDSYEQYF. The CDR3 nucleotides are TGTGCCAGCACGGACAGTTACGAGCAGTACTTC.

A word on this clonotype: A read error may be the cause here, since a much bigger clone is one base away. The chain joins TRBV24-1 to TRBJ2-1; D may be TRBD2 (6 bases). Germline V gene data show CDR1 as KGHDR and CDR2 as SFDVKD. V was clipped by 6 bases and J by 8 bases, with 19 bases between them. This CDR3 has 15 residues. The CDR3 region is CATSNYGPGGDEQFF. The CDR3, as DNA: TGTGCCACCAGTAACTACGGGCCCGGAGGGGATGAGCAGTTCTTC.

The V gene is TRBV10-2, the J gene TRBJ2-5, with no clear D. V lost 5 bases and J 1 base, leaving 8 bases between the germline ends. The CDR3 spans 13 residues. Germline loops: CDR1 WSHSY, CDR2 SAAADI. The CDR3 sequence is CASSTWIQETQYF. CDR3 in DNA: TGCGCCAGCAGTACTTGGATCCAAGAGACCCAGTACTTC.

As concerns this clonotype: A much more abundant neighbour one base away suggests this may be a read error. The rearrangement joins TRBV27 to TRBJ2-7, with D maybe TRBD2 (6 bases). Germline values: CDR1 MNHEY, CDR2 SMNVEV (reference sequence). V was shortened by 0 bases and J by 12 bases, with 18 bases between the two germline ends. The length of the CDR3 is 14 residues. This CDR3 reads CASSLSSGLFVPYF. The CDR3 region has the DNA TGTGCCAGCAGTTTATCTTCTGGACTATTCGTGCCGTACTTC.

This clonotype was found many times. The gene calls are TRBV29-1 and TRBJ2-1; D is unclear. CDR1 is SQVTM, CDR2 ANQGSEA, per germline. The CDR3 is 13 amino acids. Trimming removed 4 bases from V and 1 base from J, with 8 bases in between. CDR3 coding DNA: TGCAGCGTTGGTAGTGCTTCCTACAATGAGCAGTTCTTC. Translation gives CSVGSASYNEQFF.

This clonotype was picked up many times. The chain recombines TRBV20-1 with TRBJ1-5, with D unresolved. The CDR3 is made up of 14 amino acids. Per germline, CDR1 DFQATT and CDR2 SNEGSKA (reference sequence). With 6 bases removed from V and 0 bases from J, the gap between germline ends came to 12 bases. The CDR3 spells CSATSGDSNQPQHF. As DNA, the CDR3 is TGCAGTGCCACTTCTGGGGATAGCAATCAGCCCCAGCATTTT.

Ten or more counts support this clonotype. This chain joins TRBV10-2 and TRBJ1-2, with a tentative D call TRBD1 (5 bases). The germline V gene encodes CDR1 WSHSY and CDR2 SAAADI. V lost 8 bases and J 6 bases, leaving 16 bases between the germline ends. The CDR3 has 13 amino acids. CDR3 sequence: CASWGTRTNGYTF. CDR3 DNA sequence: TGCGCCAGCTGGGGGACCCGGACCAATGGCTACACCTTC.

This clonotype appeared a few times. The chain combines TRBV7-8 with TRBJ2-7; 7 bases match TRBD2. Germline V lookup: CDR1 SGHVS, CDR2 FQNEAQ. The CDR3 sequence is 16 residues long. V lost 4 bases, J lost 4 bases, and 13 bases stayed unmatched. The CDR3 here is CASSSRDYPNPYEQYF. The CDR3 DNA is TGTGCCAGCAGCTCCCGGGACTACCCGAATCCTTACGAGCAGTACTTC.

The genes are TRBV10-3 and TRBJ2-2; D possibly corresponds to TRBD2 (6 bases). This CDR3 has 16 residues. CDR1 is ENHRY and CDR2 is SYGVKD in the germline V gene. V lost 6 bases to trimming and J lost 1 base, with 15 bases between them. CDR3 sequence reads: CAIRGRGGENTGELFF. The DNA for the CDR3 is TGTGCCATCAGGGGCCGGGGCGGGGAGAACACCGGGGAGCTGTTTTTT.

This clonotype was detected many times. This chain joins TRBV27 and TRBJ1-1; D is ambiguous. The germline V gene has CDR1 MNHEY and CDR2 SMNVEV (reference sequence). V shed 0 bases and J shed 2 bases, with 10 bases lying between them. The CDR3 extends over 15 amino acids. CDR3 loop: CASSLSFQTNTEAFF. CDR3 DNA: TGTGCCAGCAGTTTATCGTTTCAGACTAACACTGAAGCTTTCTTT.

In its sample, this clonotype was seen a few times. The chain couples TRBV5-1 to TRBJ1-6; D not certain. V lost 0 bases and J lost 5, with 9 bases in between. In germline, CDR1 is SGHRS, CDR2 YFSETQ. The length of the CDR3 is 15 residues. In DNA, the CDR3 is TGCGCCAGCAGCTTGGATCAGAGGGATAATTCACCCCTCCACTTT. It specifies CASSLDQRDNSPLHF.

The CDR3 region is CSAREEGAGYGYTF. Written as DNA, the CDR3 is TGCAGTGCTAGAGAGGAGGGGGCGGGCTATGGCTACACCTTC. The rearrangement joins TRBV20-1 to TRBJ1-2; 7 nucleotides agree with TRBD1. Unmatched junction bases numbered 5, after V lost 0 bases and J lost 4 bases. CDR1 is DFQATT and CDR2 is SNEGSKA in the germline V gene (reference sequence). The CDR3 extends over 14 amino acids.

The table lists this clonotype with many counts. The genes are TRBV10-3 and TRBJ2-2; D is perhaps TRBD1 (5 bases). The CDR3 runs to 14 residues. The V end lost 10 bases, the J end lost 2 bases, and 14 bases lay between the germline ends. Germline loops: CDR1 ENHRY, CDR2 SYGVKD. CDR3 amino acids: CATLAGRNTGELFF. The DNA of the CDR3 is TGTGCCACCCTTGCAGGGCGAAACACCGGGGAGCTGTTTTTT.

This clonotype was seen a few times. The chain joins TRBV11-2 to TRBJ2-1; TRBD2 agrees at 15 bases. V shed 5 bases, J shed 5 bases, and the junction held 7 bases outside the gene matches. The CDR3 contains 17 residues. Germline CDR1 reads SGHAT; CDR2 reads FQNNGV. CDR3 in DNA: TGTGCCAGCAGCCAAGGGACTAGCGGGAGGTACCACAATGAGCAGTTCTTC. Its protein product is CASSQGTSGRYHNEQFF. Filled out from reference TRBV11-2 and TRBJ2-1, the complete variable domain reads EAGVAQSPRYKIIEKRQSVAFWCNPISGHATLYWYQQILGQGPKLLIQFQNNGVVDDSQLPKDRFSAERLKGVDSTLKIQPAKLEDSAVYLCASSQGTSGRYHNEQFFGPGTRLTVL.